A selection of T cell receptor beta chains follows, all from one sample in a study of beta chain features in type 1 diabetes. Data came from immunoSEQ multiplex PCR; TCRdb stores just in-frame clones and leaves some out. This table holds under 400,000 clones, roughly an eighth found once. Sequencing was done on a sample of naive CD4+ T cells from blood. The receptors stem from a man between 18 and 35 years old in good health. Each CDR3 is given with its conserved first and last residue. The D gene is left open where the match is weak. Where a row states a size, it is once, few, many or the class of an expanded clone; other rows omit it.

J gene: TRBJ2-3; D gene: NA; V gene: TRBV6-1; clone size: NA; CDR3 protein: CASSVERHTDTQYF; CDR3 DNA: TGTGCCAGTAGTGTTGAGAGACACACAGATACGCAGTATTTT
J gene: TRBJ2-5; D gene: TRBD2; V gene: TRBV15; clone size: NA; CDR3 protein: CATSRGPLGTSGGARRETQYF; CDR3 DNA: TGTGCCACCAGCAGGGGCCCGCTCGGGACTAGCGGGGGGGCGAGGAGAGAGACCCAGTACTTC
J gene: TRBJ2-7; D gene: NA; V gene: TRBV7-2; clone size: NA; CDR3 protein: CASRNNYEQYF; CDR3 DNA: TGTGCCAGCAGAAACAACTACGAGCAGTACTTC
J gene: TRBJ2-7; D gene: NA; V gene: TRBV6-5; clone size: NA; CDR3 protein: CASSYALGGYEQYF; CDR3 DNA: TGTGCCAGCAGTTATGCCCTGGGGGGTTACGAGCAGTACTTC
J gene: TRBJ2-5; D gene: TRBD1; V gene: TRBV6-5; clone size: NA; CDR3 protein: CASVTGQGRGTQYF; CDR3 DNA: TGTGCCAGCGTCACTGGACAGGGGAGGGGGACCCAGTACTTC
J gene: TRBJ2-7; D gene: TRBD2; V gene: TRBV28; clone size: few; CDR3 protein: CATSGGLEFHEQYF; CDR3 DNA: TGTGCCACCTCTGGGGGACTAGAGTTCCACGAGCAGTACTTC
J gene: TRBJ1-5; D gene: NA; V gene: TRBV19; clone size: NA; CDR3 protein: CASSIDPQGISNQPQHF; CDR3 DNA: TGTGCCAGTAGTATAGATCCCCAGGGAATAAGCAATCAGCCCCAGCATTTT
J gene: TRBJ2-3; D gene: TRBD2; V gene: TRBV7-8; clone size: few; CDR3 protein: CASSPAGADTQYF; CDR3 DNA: TGTGCCAGCAGCCCCGCGGGGGCAGATACGCAGTATTTT
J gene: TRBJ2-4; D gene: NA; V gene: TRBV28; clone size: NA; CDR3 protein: CASSSSGGLAKNIQYF; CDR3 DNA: TGTGCCAGCAGTTCGTCAGGAGGGCTAGCCAAAAACATTCAGTACTTC
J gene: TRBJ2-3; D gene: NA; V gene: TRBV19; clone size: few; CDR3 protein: CASSIGGGPFQDTQYF; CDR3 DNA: TGTGCCAGTAGTATCGGGGGAGGCCCGTTTCAAGATACGCAGTATTTT
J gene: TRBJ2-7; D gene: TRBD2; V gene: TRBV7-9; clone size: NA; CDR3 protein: CASSPGGGNSYEQYF; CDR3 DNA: TGTGCCAGCAGCCCTGGGGGAGGGAATTCCTACGAGCAGTACTTC
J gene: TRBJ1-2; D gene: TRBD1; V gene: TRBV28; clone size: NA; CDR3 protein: CASSSLGTGAGYTF; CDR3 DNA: TGTGCCAGCAGTTCCCTAGGGACAGGGGCAGGCTACACCTTC
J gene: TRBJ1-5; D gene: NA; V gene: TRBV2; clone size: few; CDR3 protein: CASRTGPGPQHF; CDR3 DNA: TGTGCCAGCAGAACAGGCCCAGGTCCCCAGCATTTT
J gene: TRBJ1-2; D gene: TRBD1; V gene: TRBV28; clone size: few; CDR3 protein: CASSPPGQDGYGYTF; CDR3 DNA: TGTGCCAGCAGTCCTCCGGGACAGGACGGTTATGGCTACACCTTC
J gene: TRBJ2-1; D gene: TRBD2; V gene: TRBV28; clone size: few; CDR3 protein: CASIYGLAGGNNEQFF; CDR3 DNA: TGTGCCAGTATATATGGACTAGCGGGAGGTAACAATGAGCAGTTCTTC
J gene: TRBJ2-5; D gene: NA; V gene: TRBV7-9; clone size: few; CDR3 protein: CASSGRDSSTPVGGTQYF; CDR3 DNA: TGTGCCAGCAGCGGGCGGGACAGCTCGACCCCCGTAGGCGGGACCCAGTACTTC
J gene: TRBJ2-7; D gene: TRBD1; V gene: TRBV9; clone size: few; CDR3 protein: CASSVEAGQGYEQYF; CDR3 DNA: TGTGCCAGCAGCGTAGAGGCGGGACAGGGCTACGAGCAGTACTTC
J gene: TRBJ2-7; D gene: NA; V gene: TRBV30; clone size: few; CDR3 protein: CAWRPRGAGYEQYF; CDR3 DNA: TGTGCCTGGAGGCCTCGGGGGGCGGGGTACGAGCAGTACTTC
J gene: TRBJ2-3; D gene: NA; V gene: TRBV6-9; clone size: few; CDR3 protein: CASSYRARVEATSTDTQYF; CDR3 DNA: TGTGCCAGCAGTTATCGAGCCAGGGTAGAAGCAACTTCCACAGATACGCAGTATTTT
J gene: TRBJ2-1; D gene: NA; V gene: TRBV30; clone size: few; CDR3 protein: CAWSTGGTYNEQFF; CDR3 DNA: TGTGCCTGGAGCACGGGGGGCACCTACAATGAGCAGTTCTTC
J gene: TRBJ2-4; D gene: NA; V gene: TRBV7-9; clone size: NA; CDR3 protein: CASSLGELAKNIQYF; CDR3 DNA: TGTGCCAGCAGCTTAGGGGAGCTAGCCAAAAACATTCAGTACTTC
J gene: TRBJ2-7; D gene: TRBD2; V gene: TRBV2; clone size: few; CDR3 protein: CASGREASGEQYF; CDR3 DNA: TGTGCCAGCGGGAGGGAAGCTTCGGGGGAGCAGTACTTC
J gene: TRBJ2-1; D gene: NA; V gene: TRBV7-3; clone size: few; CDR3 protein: CASSFVQGEQFF; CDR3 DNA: TGTGCCAGCAGCTTCGTACAGGGAGAGCAGTTCTTC
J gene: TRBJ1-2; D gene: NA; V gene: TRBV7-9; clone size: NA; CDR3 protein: CASSLGALRGHGYTF; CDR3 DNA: TGTGCCAGCAGCTTAGGGGCCCTCCGAGGGCATGGCTACACCTTC
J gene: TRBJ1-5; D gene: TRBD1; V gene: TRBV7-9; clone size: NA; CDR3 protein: CASSPGTGERQPQHF; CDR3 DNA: TGTGCCAGCAGCCCCGGGACAGGGGAAAGGCAGCCCCAGCATTTT
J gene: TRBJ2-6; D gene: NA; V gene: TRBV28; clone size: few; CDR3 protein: CASSYGGSGANVLTF; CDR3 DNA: TGTGCCAGCAGTTACGGGGGATCTGGGGCCAACGTCCTGACTTTC
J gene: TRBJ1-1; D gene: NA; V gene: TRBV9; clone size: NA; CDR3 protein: CASSPRENTEAFF; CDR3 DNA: TGTGCCAGCAGCCCCCGGGAGAACACTGAAGCTTTCTTT
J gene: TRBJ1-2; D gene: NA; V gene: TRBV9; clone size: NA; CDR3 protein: CASSSLGGARGYGYTF; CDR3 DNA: TGTGCCAGCAGCTCGTTGGGGGGGGCGCGGGGCTATGGCTACACCTTC
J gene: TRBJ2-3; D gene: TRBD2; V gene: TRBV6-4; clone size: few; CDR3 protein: CASSGREADTQYF; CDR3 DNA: TGTGCCAGCAGTGGACGGGAGGCAGATACGCAGTATTTT